This TCR beta chain was retrieved from a study of spatial heterogeneity in lung cancer. Study results and caveats: Expanded alpha and beta TCR counts within tumors tracked tumor mutation counts.

TCRdb passed the 5' RACE reads through MiXCR, listing each CDR3 protein once. The sample consists of about 9,900 distinct CDR3 sequences, about 6.5% of them appearing once. In its sample, this clonotype ranks as medium-sized. The antigen remains undetermined. The CDR3 length is 17 residues. The trim removed 2 bases at V and 6 bases at J, leaving 10 bases unmatched. From germline, CDR1 is MDHEN and CDR2 SYDVKM. As for time point: sample taken at primary tumor resection. No cell sorting; template was whole RNA from tumor, lung tissue or PBMC. The sample here was lung tumor tissue, taken at surgery. The V and J genes are TRBV28 and TRBJ1-2; 12 nucleotides align to TRBD1. The TCR sequence derives from a female donor with early-stage non-small cell lung cancer. The CDR3 DNA follows: TGTGCCAGCAGTTTAGCTTTGATGGGACAGGGGGCTGATGGCTACACCTTC. Translated: CASSLALMGQGADGYTF.